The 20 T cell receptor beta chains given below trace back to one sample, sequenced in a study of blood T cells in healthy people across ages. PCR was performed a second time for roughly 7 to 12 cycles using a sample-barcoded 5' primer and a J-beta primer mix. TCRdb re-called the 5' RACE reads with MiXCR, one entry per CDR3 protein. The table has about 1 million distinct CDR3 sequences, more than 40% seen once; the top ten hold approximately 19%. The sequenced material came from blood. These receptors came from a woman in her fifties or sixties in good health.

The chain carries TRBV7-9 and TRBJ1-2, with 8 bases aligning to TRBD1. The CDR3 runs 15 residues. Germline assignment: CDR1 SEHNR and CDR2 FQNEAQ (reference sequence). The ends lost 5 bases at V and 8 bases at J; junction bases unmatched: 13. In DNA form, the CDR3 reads TGTGCCAGCAGCCGGGGAGGACAGGGAACGGAGGGCTACACCTTC. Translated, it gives CASSRGGQGTEGYTF.

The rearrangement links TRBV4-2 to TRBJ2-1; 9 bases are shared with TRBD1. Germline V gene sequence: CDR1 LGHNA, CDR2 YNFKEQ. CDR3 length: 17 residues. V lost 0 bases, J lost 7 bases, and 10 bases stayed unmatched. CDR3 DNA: TGTGCCAGCAGCCAAGAATTGGGGGGACAGGGTGGTAATGAGCAGTTCTTC. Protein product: CASSQELGGQGGNEQFF.

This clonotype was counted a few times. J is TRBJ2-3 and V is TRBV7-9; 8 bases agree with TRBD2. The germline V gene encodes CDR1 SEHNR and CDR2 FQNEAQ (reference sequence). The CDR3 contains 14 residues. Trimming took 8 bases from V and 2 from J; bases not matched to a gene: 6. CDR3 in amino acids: CASPGGGLTDTQYF. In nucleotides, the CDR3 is TGTGCCAGCCCCGGGGGGGGGCTCACAGATACGCAGTATTTT. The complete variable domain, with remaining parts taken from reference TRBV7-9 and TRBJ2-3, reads DTGVSQNPRHKITKRGQNVTFRCDPISEHNRLYWYRQTLGQGPEFLTYFQNEAQLEKSRLLSDRFSAERPKGSFSTLEIQRTEQGDSAMYLCASPGGGLTDTQYFGPGTRLTVL.

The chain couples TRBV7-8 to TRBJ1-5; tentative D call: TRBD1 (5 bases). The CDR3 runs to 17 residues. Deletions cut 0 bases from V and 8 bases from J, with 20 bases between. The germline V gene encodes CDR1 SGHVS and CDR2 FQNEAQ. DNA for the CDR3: TGTGCCAGCAGCTTAGCGCTGTTCAGGACCCGAGGGGAGCCCCAGCATTTT. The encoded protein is CASSLALFRTRGEPQHF.

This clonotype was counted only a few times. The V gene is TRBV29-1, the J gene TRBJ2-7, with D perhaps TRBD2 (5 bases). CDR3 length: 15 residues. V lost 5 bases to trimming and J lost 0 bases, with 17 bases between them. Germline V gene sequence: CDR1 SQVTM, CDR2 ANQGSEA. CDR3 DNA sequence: TGCAGCGTTCGTGGTTCTCGCGGGTTCTCCTACGAGCAGTACTTC. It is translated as CSVRGSRGFSYEQYF.

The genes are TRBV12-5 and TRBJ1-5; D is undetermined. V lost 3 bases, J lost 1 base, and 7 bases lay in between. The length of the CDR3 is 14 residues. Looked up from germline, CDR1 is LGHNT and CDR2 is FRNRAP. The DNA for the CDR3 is TGTGCTAGTGGTTTAGGTGACAGCAATCAGCCCCAGCATTTT. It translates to CASGLGDSNQPQHF.

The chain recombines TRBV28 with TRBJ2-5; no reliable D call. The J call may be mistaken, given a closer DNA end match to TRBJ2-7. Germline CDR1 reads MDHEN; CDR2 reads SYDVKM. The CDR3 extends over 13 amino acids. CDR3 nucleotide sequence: TGTGCCAGCAGTCCCCCGACGTGGTACGAGCAGTACTTC. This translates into CASSPPTWYEQYF.

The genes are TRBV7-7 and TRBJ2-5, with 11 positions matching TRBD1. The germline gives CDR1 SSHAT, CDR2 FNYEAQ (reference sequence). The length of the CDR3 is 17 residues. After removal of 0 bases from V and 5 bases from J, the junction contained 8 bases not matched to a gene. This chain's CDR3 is CASSLAPGTGGLETQYF. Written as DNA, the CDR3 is TGTGCCAGCAGCTTAGCGCCCGGGACAGGGGGTTTGGAGACCCAGTACTTC.

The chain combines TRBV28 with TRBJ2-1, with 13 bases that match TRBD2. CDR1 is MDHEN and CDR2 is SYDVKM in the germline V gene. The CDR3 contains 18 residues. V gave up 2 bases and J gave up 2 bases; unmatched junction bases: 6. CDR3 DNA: TGTGCCAGCAGTTTAACCCCGGGACTAGCGGGGACCTACAATGAGCAGTTCTTC. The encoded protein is CASSLTPGLAGTYNEQFF.

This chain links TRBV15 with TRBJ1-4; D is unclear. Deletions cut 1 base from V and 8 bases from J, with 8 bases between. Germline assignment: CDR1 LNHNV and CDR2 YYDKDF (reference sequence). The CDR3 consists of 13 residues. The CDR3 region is CATSRVRPEKLFF. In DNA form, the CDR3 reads TGTGCCACCAGCAGAGTAAGGCCCGAAAAACTGTTTTTT.

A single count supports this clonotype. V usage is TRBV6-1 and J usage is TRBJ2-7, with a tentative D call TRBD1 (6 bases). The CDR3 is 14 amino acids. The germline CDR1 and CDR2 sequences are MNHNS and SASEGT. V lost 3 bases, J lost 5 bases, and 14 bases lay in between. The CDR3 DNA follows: TGTGCCAGCAGTGAGAAGGGGGATTGGGACGAGCAGTACTTC. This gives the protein CASSEKGDWDEQYF.

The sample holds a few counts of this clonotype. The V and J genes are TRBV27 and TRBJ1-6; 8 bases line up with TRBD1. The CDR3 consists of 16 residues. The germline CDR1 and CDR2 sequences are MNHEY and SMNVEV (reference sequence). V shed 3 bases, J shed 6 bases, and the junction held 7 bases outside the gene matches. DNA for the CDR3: TGTGCCAGCAGTTTTACCGGGACAGGTGGTAATTCACCCCTCCACTTT. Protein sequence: CASSFTGTGGNSPLHF.

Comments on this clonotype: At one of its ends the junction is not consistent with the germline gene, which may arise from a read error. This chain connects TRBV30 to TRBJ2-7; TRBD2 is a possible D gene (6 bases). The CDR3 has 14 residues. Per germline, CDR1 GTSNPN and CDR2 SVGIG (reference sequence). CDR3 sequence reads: CAGRRDLSSCEQYF. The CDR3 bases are TGTGCCGGGAGACGGGACTTGAGCTCCTGCGAGCAGTACTTC.

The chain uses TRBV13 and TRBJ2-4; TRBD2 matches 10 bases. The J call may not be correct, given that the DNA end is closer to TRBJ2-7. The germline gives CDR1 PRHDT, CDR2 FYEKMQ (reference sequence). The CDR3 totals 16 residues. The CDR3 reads CASSPRWTSGRYEQYF. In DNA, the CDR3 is TGTGCCAGCAGCCCCAGGTGGACTAGCGGTCGTTACGAGCAGTACTTC.

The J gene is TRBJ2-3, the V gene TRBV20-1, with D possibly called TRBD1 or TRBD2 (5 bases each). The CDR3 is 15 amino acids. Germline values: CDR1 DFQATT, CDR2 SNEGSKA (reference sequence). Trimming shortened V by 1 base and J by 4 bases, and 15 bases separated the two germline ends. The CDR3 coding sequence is TGCAGTGCTAGAGTTCCGGGACGGGGTGCAGATACGCAGTATTTT. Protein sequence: CSARVPGRGADTQYF.

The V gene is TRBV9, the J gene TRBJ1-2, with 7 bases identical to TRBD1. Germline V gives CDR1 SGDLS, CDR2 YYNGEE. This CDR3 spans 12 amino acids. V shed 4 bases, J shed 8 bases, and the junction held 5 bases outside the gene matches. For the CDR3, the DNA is TGTGCCAGCAGCCGAACAGGGGAAGGCTACACCTTC. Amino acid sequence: CASSRTGEGYTF.

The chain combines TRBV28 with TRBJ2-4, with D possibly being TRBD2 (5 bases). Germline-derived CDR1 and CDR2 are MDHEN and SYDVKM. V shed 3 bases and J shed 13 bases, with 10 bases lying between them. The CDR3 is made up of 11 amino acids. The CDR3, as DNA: TGTGCCAGCAGTTTTGGAGGAAAGCAGTACTTC. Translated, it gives CASSFGGKQYF.

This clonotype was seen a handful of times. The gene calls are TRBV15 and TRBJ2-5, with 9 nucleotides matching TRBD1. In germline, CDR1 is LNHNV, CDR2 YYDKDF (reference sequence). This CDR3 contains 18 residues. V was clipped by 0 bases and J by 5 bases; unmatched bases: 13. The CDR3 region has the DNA TGTGCCACCAGCAGAGATCTAGCTAGGACAGGGGATTCGGAGACCCAGTACTTC. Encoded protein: CATSRDLARTGDSETQYF.

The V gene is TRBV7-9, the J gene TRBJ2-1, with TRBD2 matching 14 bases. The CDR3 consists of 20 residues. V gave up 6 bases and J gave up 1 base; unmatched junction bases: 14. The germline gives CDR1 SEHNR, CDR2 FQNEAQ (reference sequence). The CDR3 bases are TGTGCCAGCAGTTTCCCTCCTGGGACTAGCGGGAGAGCATCCTACAATGAGCAGTTCTTC. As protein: CASSFPPGTSGRASYNEQFF.

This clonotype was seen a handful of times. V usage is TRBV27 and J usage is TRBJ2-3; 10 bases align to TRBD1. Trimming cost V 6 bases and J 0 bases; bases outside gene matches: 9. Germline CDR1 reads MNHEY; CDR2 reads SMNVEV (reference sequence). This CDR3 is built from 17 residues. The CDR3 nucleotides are TGTGCCAGCAGCCCTCTGGGGACAGGGGTTAGCACAGATACGCAGTATTTT. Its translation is CASSPLGTGVSTDTQYF.